The 31 T cell receptor beta chains below all came from one sample that was sequenced in a study of CD8+ T cells in alopecia areata. Sequencing templates came from extracted RNA that was reverse transcribed into cDNA. Method: immunoSEQ multiplex PCR; TCRdb's copy keeps in-frame clones and lacks some. Here the sample spans about 180,000 clones, 50% to 60% being singletons. Here the sequenced sample was CD4+ T cells sorted from blood, taken at week 0. These receptors originate from a human donor with alopecia areata.

This clone was observed a few times. The sample contains more than one DNA sequence encoding this CDR3. The CDR3 protein is CAWSVPSGGAYNEQFF. The CDR3 DNA is TGTGCCTGGAGCGTCCCTAGCGGGGGGGCCTACAATGAGCAGTTCTTC. The J gene is TRBJ2-1, the V gene TRBV30; 12 bases fit TRBD2. The V and J ends lost 3 bases and 2 bases, in that order; junction bases with no gene match: 5. Germline lookup yields CDR1 GTSNPN and CDR2 SVGIG (reference sequence). The CDR3 consists of 16 residues.

The chain has TRBV7-2 and TRBJ1-6, with D uncertain. In germline, CDR1 is SGHTA, CDR2 FQGNSA. V shed 1 base and J shed 6 bases, with 7 bases lying between them. This CDR3 is 14 amino acids long. The DNA for the CDR3 is TGTGCCAGCAGCTTAGGAAGCATTAATTCACCCCTCCACTTT. It specifies CASSLGSINSPLHF.

Only a few counts were recorded for this clone. CDR3 region: CASSPLASGGETQYF. As DNA, the CDR3 is TGTGCCAGCAGCCCTCTAGCCTCAGGTGGGGAGACCCAGTACTTC. This chain connects TRBV11-3 to TRBJ2-5, with D possibly matching TRBD2 (5 bases). Trimming left V 5 bases short and J 5 bases short, with 18 bases between. Germline V gene data show CDR1 as SGHNT and CDR2 as YENEEA. The length of the CDR3 is 15 residues.

The V gene is TRBV29-1, the J gene TRBJ1-1; D gene unclear. Germline CDR1 SQVTM, CDR2 ANQGSEA. Deletions cut 2 bases from V and 8 bases from J, with 15 bases between. The CDR3 totals 13 residues. The CDR3 DNA reads TGCAGCGTTGAAAAGGTGGCAGTGCCAGAAGCTTTCTTT. Amino acid sequence: CSVEKVAVPEAFF.

This chain connects TRBV11-2 to TRBJ2-5; 9 nucleotides match TRBD1. The CDR3 is 15 amino acids. Germline CDR1 is SGHAT and CDR2 is FQNNGV. Trimming cost V 3 bases and J 5 bases; bases outside gene matches: 7. CDR3 DNA: TGTGCCAGCAGCTTTCCGGGACAGGGAGGGGAGACCCAGTACTTC. Its protein product is CASSFPGQGGETQYF.

The chain joins TRBV7-9 to TRBJ1-2, with D possibly matching TRBD1 (6 bases). Between the trimmed V and J ends, which lost 7 bases and 7 bases, there was a span of 16 bases. Per germline, CDR1 SEHNR and CDR2 FQNEAQ (reference sequence). This CDR3 has 13 amino acids. CDR3 nucleotide sequence: TGTGCCAGCACCTATACAGGGTCCTCTGGCTACACCTTC. Translating it yields CASTYTGSSGYTF.

The chain employs TRBV29-1 and TRBJ1-1; D is possibly TRBD1 (6 bases). With 3 bases removed from V and 4 bases from J, the gap between germline ends came to 12 bases. CDR3 length: 13 residues. Germline V CDR1 and CDR2: SQVTM, ANQGSEA. CDR3 DNA sequence: TGCAGCGTTGACAGGGGATTGAGCACTGAAGCTTTCTTT. It specifies CSVDRGLSTEAFF.

The J gene is TRBJ1-1, the V gene TRBV27; D uncertain. The V end lost 5 bases, the J end lost 5 bases, and 12 bases lay between the germline ends. Germline CDR1 MNHEY, CDR2 SMNVEV (reference sequence). The CDR3 length is 13 residues. DNA of the CDR3: TGTGCCAGCAGTCCGCACAAACGAACTGAAGCTTTCTTT. This sequence encodes CASSPHKRTEAFF.

The chain carries TRBV5-1 and TRBJ1-2; 7 bases agree with TRBD1. The trim removed 0 bases at V and 7 bases at J, leaving 9 bases unmatched. The CDR3 runs to 15 residues. Germline CDR1 reads SGHRS; CDR2 reads YFSETQ. CDR3: CASSLETGRSRGYTF. CDR3 nucleotides: TGCGCCAGCAGCTTGGAGACAGGGCGGAGTCGTGGCTACACCTTC.

The chain joins TRBV7-2 to TRBJ1-6, with 7 bases fitting TRBD1. With 5 bases clipped from V and 7 bases from J, the junction kept 8 bases outside the gene matches. This CDR3 has 15 residues. CDR1 and CDR2 from the germline V gene are SGHTA and FQGNSA. CDR3 in amino acids: CASSPPSQGNSPLHF. The CDR3, as DNA: TGTGCCAGCAGCCCCCCATCACAGGGGAATTCACCCCTCCACTTT.

The CDR3 DNA reads as TGCGCCAGCAGCTTGCTCGGCTCAACTGAGCAGTACTTC. Its translation is CASSLLGSTEQYF. This chain uses TRBV5-1 with TRBJ2-7; D ambiguous. Trimming removed 1 base at V and 7 bases at J, with 12 bases between. Germline CDR1 is SGHRS and CDR2 is YFSETQ. The CDR3 has 13 residues.

J is TRBJ1-4 and V is TRBV30, with TRBD1 as a possible D gene (6 bases). Trimming took off 2 bases at V and 8 bases at J, with 18 bases between the two ends. Looked up from germline, CDR1 is GTSNPN and CDR2 is SVGIG (reference sequence). There are 15 residues in the CDR3. The CDR3 region has the DNA TGTGCCTGGAGTCCCGCCCGGACAGTGGCCGAAAAACTGTTTTTT. This codes for CAWSPARTVAEKLFF.

This clone was picked up a small number of times. The chain carries TRBV2 and TRBJ2-5, with D possibly being TRBD1 (6 bases). Germline V lookup: CDR1 SNHLY, CDR2 FYNNEI. The CDR3 consists of 13 residues. Deletions cut 7 bases from V and 4 bases from J, with 13 bases between. CDR3 sequence reads: CASKRTALETQYF. The CDR3 DNA sequence: TGTGCCAGCAAGAGGACAGCACTAGAGACCCAGTACTTC. Combining the CDR3 with reference TRBV2 and TRBJ2-5 gives the whole variable domain EPEVTQTPSHQVTQMGQEVILRCVPISNHLYFYWYRQILGQKVEFLVSFYNNEISEKSEIFDDQFSVERPDGSNFTLKIRSTKLEDSAMYFCASKRTALETQYFGPGTRLLVL.

The chain is built from TRBV9 and TRBJ1-2; 7 bases line up with TRBD1. The CDR3 contains 14 residues. Unmatched junction bases numbered 8, after V lost 2 bases and J lost 7 bases. Germline CDR1 reads SGDLS; CDR2 reads YYNGEE. DNA for the CDR3: TGTGCCAGCAGCGTCCTCAACAGGGGCGGTGGCTACACCTTC. Amino acids: CASSVLNRGGGYTF.

The chain recombines TRBV10-3 with TRBJ1-2; D call uncertain. From germline, CDR1 is ENHRY and CDR2 SYGVKD. The CDR3 length is 12 residues. Trimming cost V 3 bases and J 5 bases, with 7 bases left between them. The CDR3, as DNA: TGTGCCATCAGTGAATCAGGATATGGCTACACCTTC. Protein sequence: CAISESGYGYTF.

The chain recombines TRBV5-6 with TRBJ2-3, with unresolved D. V was cut by 2 bases and J by 2 bases, with 3 bases left in between. This CDR3 is 12 amino acids long. Germline V gene sequence: CDR1 SGHDT, CDR2 YYEEEE. The CDR3 is CASSFVTDTQYF. CDR3 in DNA: TGTGCCAGCAGCTTCGTCACAGATACGCAGTATTTT. The full variable domain, with the rest looked up from reference TRBV5-6 and TRBJ2-3, is DAGVTQSPTHLIKTRGQQVTLRCSPKSGHDTVSWYQQALGQGPQFIFQYYEEEERQRGNFPDRFSGHQFPNYSSELNVNALLLGDSALYLCASSFVTDTQYFGPGTRLTVL.

The genes are TRBV30 and TRBJ2-7; D is perhaps TRBD1 (5 bases). Germline V gene lookup returns CDR1 GTSNPN and CDR2 SVGIG (reference sequence). The CDR3 totals 14 residues. V was trimmed by 2 bases and J by 4 bases, leaving 15 bases between them. The CDR3 DNA follows: TGTGCCTGGAGTTCCCGTGGGGCAACGTACGAGCAGTACTTC. It yields the protein CAWSSRGATYEQYF.

The V and J genes are TRBV30 and TRBJ2-5; 12 positions match TRBD2. Germline trimming cut 4 bases from V and 1 base from J; bases unmatched to any gene: 1. The CDR3 extends over 14 amino acids. In germline, CDR1 is GTSNPN, CDR2 SVGIG (reference sequence). The DNA for the CDR3 is TGTGCCTGGACACTAGCGGGGGGCCAAGAGACCCAGTACTTC. It yields the protein CAWTLAGGQETQYF.

This clone occurred a few times. V gene TRBV29-1 combines with J gene TRBJ1-1; 7 bases are a match to TRBD1. With 6 bases clipped from V and 5 bases from J, the junction kept 12 bases outside the gene matches. Germline loops: CDR1 SQVTM, CDR2 ANQGSEA. The CDR3 has 14 amino acids. The CDR3 DNA reads TGCAGCGTGGGACAGCCCAATCGAGCTACTGAAGCTTTCTTT. Its protein product is CSVGQPNRATEAFF.

This clone came up a few times. Other nucleotide sequences in the sample specify the same CDR3. The gene calls are TRBV29-1 and TRBJ1-2; D call uncertain. Germline V gene sequence: CDR1 SQVTM, CDR2 ANQGSEA. The CDR3 has 9 residues. Between the trimmed V and J ends, which lost 4 bases and 8 bases, there was a span of 5 bases. The CDR3 spells CSVADGYTF. DNA for the CDR3: TGCAGCGTTGCTGACGGCTACACCTTC. Full variable domain (remainder filled in from reference TRBV29-1 and TRBJ1-2): SAVISQKPSRDICQRGTSLTIQCQVDSQVTMMFWYRQQPGQSLTLIATANQGSEATYESGFVIDKFPISRPNLTFSTLTVSNMSPEDSSIYLCSVADGYTFGSGTRLTVV.

This clone was counted a few times. V gene TRBV25-1 combines with J gene TRBJ2-7, with TRBD2 as a possible D gene (6 bases). CDR1 is MGHDK, CDR2 SYGVNS, per germline. The CDR3 length is 13 residues. V shed 1 base and J shed 4 bases, with 8 bases lying between them. CDR3 residues: CASSEWGVYEQYF. DNA of the CDR3: TGTGCCAGCAGTGAATGGGGGGTTTACGAGCAGTACTTC.

This chain links TRBV11-1 with TRBJ2-1, with 8 bases matching TRBD2. CDR1 is SGHAT and CDR2 is FQDESV in the germline V gene (reference sequence). This CDR3 comprises 14 residues. V was clipped by 5 bases and J by 7 bases; unmatched bases: 7. In DNA, the CDR3 is TGTGCCAGCAGCACAACTAGCGGTGGGAATGAGCAGTTCTTC. Its translation: CASSTTSGGNEQFF. Complete variable domain (other parts from reference TRBV11-1 and TRBJ2-1): EAEVAQSPRYKITEKSQAVAFWCDPISGHATLYWYRQILGQGPELLVQFQDESVVDDSQLPKDRFSAERLKGVDSTLKIQPAELGDSAMYLCASSTTSGGNEQFFGPGTRLTVL.

This clone was observed a handful of times. The sample contains more than one DNA sequence encoding this CDR3. The J gene is TRBJ1-1, the V gene TRBV29-1; D remains unclear. CDR1 is SQVTM and CDR2 is ANQGSEA in the germline V gene. Trimming pared 4 bases from V and 0 bases from J, leaving 9 bases between. The CDR3 consists of 13 residues. Here the CDR3 reads CSVGPGLNTEAFF. CDR3 nucleotide sequence: TGCAGCGTTGGCCCAGGCCTGAACACTGAAGCTTTCTTT.

The chain recombines TRBV5-1 with TRBJ1-2, with a tentative D call TRBD1 (5 bases). Germline V gene data show CDR1 as SGHRS and CDR2 as YFSETQ. V lost 0 bases, J lost 0 bases, and 9 bases lay in between. The length of the CDR3 is 15 residues. The CDR3 reads CASSLGQQANYGYTF. The CDR3 DNA reads as TGCGCCAGCAGCTTGGGACAGCAAGCTAACTATGGCTACACCTTC.

This clone was observed once. V gene TRBV6-4 combines with J gene TRBJ1-5; D gene uncertain. V shed 6 bases and J shed 0 bases, with 9 bases lying between them. There are 14 residues in the CDR3. Germline values: CDR1 MRHNA, CDR2 SNTAGT. This CDR3 is CASRKLDSNQPQHF. The CDR3 coding sequence is TGTGCCAGCAGGAAACTAGATAGCAATCAGCCCCAGCATTTT.

Written as DNA, the CDR3 is TGTGCCAGCAGCCCACGGAACACTGAAGCTTTCTTT. The encoded protein is CASSPRNTEAFF. J is TRBJ1-1 and V is TRBV6-1; D not certain. This CDR3 is 12 amino acids long. Germline V gene lookup returns CDR1 MNHNS and CDR2 SASEGT. V was shortened by 6 bases and J by 1 base, with 6 bases between the two germline ends.

This clone was seen a few times. The CDR3 loop reads CSAGGAEQYF. Here the CDR3 DNA reads TGCAGTGCGGGGGGGGCCGAGCAGTACTTC. This chain connects TRBV20-1 to TRBJ2-7; D perhaps matches TRBD2 (7 bases). The CDR3 is 10 residues long. V lost 6 bases, J lost 6 bases, and 9 bases lay in between. CDR1 and CDR2 (germline): DFQATT, SNEGSKA (reference sequence).

The chain couples TRBV30 to TRBJ2-5, with 12 positions matching TRBD2. The CDR3 totals 16 residues. Germline CDR1 reads GTSNPN; CDR2 reads SVGIG (reference sequence). V gave up 2 bases and J gave up 4 bases; unmatched junction bases: 8. CDR3 sequence (DNA): TGTGCCTGGAGTATGCGACTAGCGGGGGTACTAGAGACCCAGTACTTC. Translation gives CAWSMRLAGVLETQYF. The variable domain in full, completed from reference TRBV30 and TRBJ2-5, reads SQTIHQWPATLVQPVGSPLSLECTVEGTSNPNLYWYRQAAGRGLQLLFYSVGIGQISSEVPQNLSASRPQDRQFILSSKKLLLSDSGFYLCAWSMRLAGVLETQYFGPGTRLLVL.

The chain combines TRBV9 with TRBJ1-5; a possible D gene is TRBD1 (6 bases). V lost 4 bases and J lost 1, with 12 bases in between. CDR3 length equals 15 residues. Germline V CDR1 and CDR2: SGDLS, YYNGEE. CDR3 sequence (DNA): TGTGCCAGCAGCCCAGGGGACGGAAGCAATCAGCCCCAGCATTTT. The encoded protein is CASSPGDGSNQPQHF.

This clone was seen only a few times. The chain carries TRBV5-1 and TRBJ2-7, with 10 bases that match TRBD1. V trimming: 8 bases; J trimming: 6 bases; junction bases outside the gene matches: 11. The germline V gene encodes CDR1 SGHRS and CDR2 YFSETQ. The CDR3 is made up of 14 amino acids. The CDR3 DNA is TGCGCCAGTAGACTCGGGACAGGGGCAGGCGAGCAGTACTTC. Translated, it gives CASRLGTGAGEQYF.

The count of this clone is one. This chain joins TRBV27 and TRBJ1-2; no reliable D call. Germline CDR1 is MNHEY and CDR2 is SMNVEV (reference sequence). V gave up 4 bases and J gave up 2 bases, with 11 bases separating them. The CDR3 is made up of 14 amino acids. The chain's CDR3 is CASSSVPGNYGYTF. CDR3 DNA sequence: TGTGCCAGCAGTTCCGTTCCGGGGAACTATGGCTACACCTTC.